The 19 T cell receptor beta chains reported below all come from one sample, sequenced in a study of spatial heterogeneity in lung cancer. The study's findings and limits: Counts of expanded intratumoral alpha and beta TCRs tracked tumor mutation counts.

Time point described: sample taken at primary tumor resection. A single record per CDR3 protein comes from TCRdb applying MiXCR to the 5' RACE reads. The repertoire holds about 7,200 distinct CDR3 sequences, with around 11% as singletons. Antigen specificity for these receptors is unknown. The material was lung tumor tissue, obtained at surgery. The receptor set was obtained from a female donor with early-stage non-small cell lung cancer.

In this sample, this clonotype turned up a few times. The rearrangement links TRBV2 to TRBJ1-1; TRBD1 aligns across 9 bases. Trimming took 0 bases from V and 11 from J; bases not matched to a gene: 7. Germline V gene lookup returns CDR1 SNHLY and CDR2 FYNNEI. This CDR3 is built from 14 residues. The CDR3 reads CASSEAGQGIVAFF. The CDR3 DNA reads TGTGCCAGCAGTGAAGCGGGACAGGGAATTGTGGCTTTCTTT.

This clonotype is deemed medium-sized. The rearrangement uses TRBV10-3 and TRBJ1-5, with 9 bases identical to TRBD1. V was clipped by 3 bases and J by 4 bases; unmatched bases: 4. The CDR3 length is 15 residues. Germline CDR1 is ENHRY and CDR2 is SYGVKD. The CDR3 nucleotides are TGTGCCATCAGTGACGCGACAGGGGGGAATCAGCCCCAGCATTTT. The encoded protein is CAISDATGGNQPQHF.

In this sample, this clonotype turned up a few times. This chain joins TRBV19 and TRBJ1-6; D ambiguous. The CDR3 runs 12 residues. Germline V lookup: CDR1 LNHDA, CDR2 SQIVND (reference sequence). V was pared by 3 bases and J by 10 bases, with 7 bases between. The CDR3 coding sequence is TGTGCCAGTAGTATGCTGGAATCACCCCTCCACTTT. It is translated as CASSMLESPLHF.

Within the sample, this clonotype is medium-sized. This chain joins TRBV5-1 and TRBJ2-7; tentative D call: TRBD1 (6 bases). This CDR3 has 20 residues. V was pared by 4 bases and J by 4 bases, with 33 bases between. Germline V gene sequence: CDR1 SGHRS, CDR2 YFSETQ. CDR3 region: CASSLKPRTDSPGNPYEQYF. Here the CDR3 DNA reads TGCGCCAGCAGCCTAAAACCCCGGACAGACTCTCCTGGGAACCCGTACGAGCAGTACTTC.

This chain uses TRBV27 with TRBJ1-5; D is uncertain. Trimming stripped 7 bases from V and 0 bases from J, with 16 bases between. The CDR3 is made up of 16 amino acids. In germline, CDR1 is MNHEY, CDR2 SMNVEV (reference sequence). DNA for the CDR3: TGTGCCAGCAAGGCTCTCCCTCTGTATAGCAATCAGCCCCAGCATTTT. Encoded protein: CASKALPLYSNQPQHF.

This clonotype was recorded at least ten times. This chain connects TRBV12-3 or TRBV12-4 to TRBJ1-5; 10 bases fit TRBD1. Trimming at V came to 7 bases and at J to 2 bases, leaving 5 bases not matched to a gene. CDR3 length: 15 amino acids. This chain's CDR3 is CASKGTGAGNQPQHF. The CDR3 coding sequence is TGTGCCAGCAAGGGGACAGGGGCGGGCAATCAGCCCCAGCATTTT.

The V gene is TRBV29-1, the J gene TRBJ1-2; TRBD1 matches at 8 bases. Trimming removed 6 bases from V and 2 bases from J; junction bases left unmatched: 5. Germline CDR1 and CDR2: SQVTM and ANQGSEA. The CDR3 is 13 amino acids. The CDR3, as DNA: TGCAGCGTGTCAGGGGGCTGGAACTATGGCTACACCTTC. It is translated as CSVSGGWNYGYTF.

This clonotype occurred many times. The V call is TRBV20-1, the J call TRBJ1-4, with D perhaps TRBD1 (5 bases). The germline CDR1 and CDR2 sequences are DFQATT and SNEGSKA (reference sequence). The ends were cut back, 4 bases at V and 1 base at J, with 13 bases in the middle. The CDR3 is 15 amino acids. The CDR3 region is CSANAHGGTNEKLFF. CDR3 nucleotides: TGCAGTGCTAATGCTCACGGGGGAACTAATGAAAAACTGTTTTTT.

CDR3 in DNA: TGCGCCAGCACCCTTGGAGGGACAGGGGGCTCTCGCTACGAGCAGTACTTC. Protein sequence: CASTLGGTGGSRYEQYF. This chain uses TRBV5-1 with TRBJ2-7; 12 bases are shared with TRBD1. The J segment lost 3 bases and the V segment lost 6 bases, leaving 13 bases of the junction unmatched. This CDR3 has 17 amino acids. Germline values: CDR1 SGHRS, CDR2 YFSETQ.

This chain links TRBV20-1 with TRBJ2-7, with 7 bases matching TRBD1. This CDR3 has 13 amino acids. The J segment lost 7 bases and the V segment lost 2 bases, leaving 8 bases of the junction unmatched. Germline V gene data show CDR1 as DFQATT and CDR2 as SNEGSKA (reference sequence). CDR3 amino acids: CSARRGTAPEQYF. In DNA form, the CDR3 reads TGCAGTGCTAGAAGAGGGACAGCTCCGGAGCAGTACTTC.

The rearrangement links TRBV7-2 to TRBJ2-3; the match to TRBD2 covers 11 bases. The length of the CDR3 is 15 residues. CDR1 and CDR2 from the germline V gene are SGHTA and FQGNSA. The V gene end was trimmed by 3 bases and the J gene end by 4 bases; junction bases not matched to a gene: 3. The CDR3 is CASSFSGGAADTQYF. Written as DNA, the CDR3 is TGTGCCAGCAGCTTTAGCGGGGGGGCCGCAGATACGCAGTATTTT.

CDR3 coding DNA: TGTGCCATCGGGGAAGGGGGCCGCGAGCAGTACTTC. Translated, it gives CAIGEGGREQYF. The gene calls are TRBV10-3 and TRBJ2-7; TRBD1 matches 7 bases. V shed 8 bases and J 6 bases; nucleotides not matched to a gene: 7. Per germline, CDR1 ENHRY and CDR2 SYGVKD. CDR3 length: 12 residues.

The V call is TRBV7-9, the J call TRBJ1-5; a weak D match, TRBD1 (5 bases). The CDR3 consists of 14 residues. Trimming cost V 5 bases and J 0 bases, with 8 bases left between them. Germline V gene sequence: CDR1 SEHNR, CDR2 FQNEAQ (reference sequence). CDR3 coding DNA: TGTGCCAGCAGCCCCACAGGTAGCAATCAGCCCCAGCATTTT. Its protein is CASSPTGSNQPQHF.

This clonotype was recorded many times. The chain carries TRBV9 and TRBJ2-5; 13 nucleotides align to TRBD2. The CDR3 has 17 residues. The V gene's germline CDR1 is SGDLS and CDR2 YYNGEE. The V and J ends lost 4 bases and 0 bases, in that order; junction bases with no gene match: 6. The CDR3 spells CASSLGTSGTNQETQYF. The CDR3 DNA reads as TGTGCCAGCAGCCTAGGGACTAGCGGGACCAACCAAGAGACCCAGTACTTC.

This clonotype is classed as medium-sized. V gene TRBV6-5 combines with J gene TRBJ2-7; D is possibly TRBD2 (5 bases). This CDR3 spans 13 amino acids. Germline V gene lookup returns CDR1 MNHEY and CDR2 SVGAGI. Between the trimmed V and J ends, which lost 6 bases and 3 bases, there was a span of 12 bases. The CDR3 loop is CASRMDGDYEQYF. DNA for the CDR3: TGTGCCAGCAGAATGGACGGGGACTACGAGCAGTACTTC.

The table lists this clonotype with a few counts. V gene TRBV4-1 combines with J gene TRBJ1-4; D not resolved. The CDR3 extends over 15 amino acids. V dropped 0 bases and J dropped 4 bases, with 9 bases sitting between them. Germline V gene lookup returns CDR1 MGHRA and CDR2 YSYEKL. The CDR3 region is CASSQDPGRNEKLFF. CDR3 bases: TGCGCCAGCAGCCAAGATCCAGGCCGTAATGAAAAACTGTTTTTT.

This clonotype is deemed medium-sized. The chain combines TRBV12-5 with TRBJ2-3; 7 nucleotides match TRBD1. Germline CDR1 LGHNT, CDR2 FRNRAP. Losses at the gene ends were 7 bases for V and 3 bases for J; bases not matched to a gene: 7. The CDR3 contains 14 residues. As DNA, the CDR3 is TGTGCTAGTGCCTTGACAGGGACGACAGATACGCAGTATTTT. This gives the protein CASALTGTTDTQYF.

V and J are TRBV7-9 and TRBJ2-3; the D is unclear. Germline CDR1 SEHNR, CDR2 FQNEAQ (reference sequence). CDR3 length: 15 residues. V lost 5 bases and J lost 5, with 17 bases in between. CDR3 sequence: CASSLRLGSRDTQYF. The CDR3 DNA sequence: TGTGCCAGCAGCCTGAGGTTGGGGTCCCGAGATACGCAGTATTTT. Full variable domain (rest looked up from reference TRBV7-9 and TRBJ2-3): DTGVSQNPRHKITKRGQNVTFRCDPISEHNRLYWYRQTLGQGPEFLTYFQNEAQLEKSRLLSDRFSAERPKGSFSTLEIQRTEQGDSAMYLCASSLRLGSRDTQYFGPGTRLTVL.

The V gene is TRBV7-9, the J gene TRBJ2-5, with 7 bases that match TRBD2. This CDR3 contains 14 residues. From germline, CDR1 is SEHNR and CDR2 FQNEAQ (reference sequence). With V trimmed by 5 bases and J by 4 bases, 7 bases remained unmatched. The CDR3 bases are TGTGCCAGCAGCATCCGGGACTACGGAGAGACCCAGTACTTC. Translating gives CASSIRDYGETQYF.